The clone carrying this TCR beta chain was found many times. What it binds is unknown. The V end lost 0 bases, the J end lost 6 bases, and 21 bases lay between the germline ends. This CDR3 has 17 residues. Germline CDR1 is MGHRA and CDR2 is YSYEKL. From RNA transcripts, TCR beta CDR3 regions were amplified. RT-PCR in the first round (using the HTBI primer set) targeted the TCR CDR3. TCRdb reprocessed the multiplex PCR reads via MiXCR and lists one record per CDR3 protein. Here the sample spans around 450,000 distinct CDR3 sequences, more than 15% being singletons. The data were taken from a study of T cells in Graves' hyperthyroidism and ophthalmopathy. Study information: At initial diagnosis, before any treatment had begun, peripheral blood was obtained.

Uncontrolled infection, other autoimmune disease, pregnancy or lactation disqualified patients from enrolment. Study outcomes and limitations: Blood also showed most of the thyroid clonotypes that were expanded above 0.001.

This chain connects TRBV4-1 to TRBJ2-7, with D perhaps TRBD2 (6 bases). Specimen: blood. This clonotype was obtained from a young woman with Graves' hyperthyroidism. CDR3 loop: CASSQEVSGAGLIEQYF. For the CDR3, the DNA is TGCGCCAGCAGCCAAGAGGTATCGGGAGCCGGGTTGATCGAGCAGTACTTC.